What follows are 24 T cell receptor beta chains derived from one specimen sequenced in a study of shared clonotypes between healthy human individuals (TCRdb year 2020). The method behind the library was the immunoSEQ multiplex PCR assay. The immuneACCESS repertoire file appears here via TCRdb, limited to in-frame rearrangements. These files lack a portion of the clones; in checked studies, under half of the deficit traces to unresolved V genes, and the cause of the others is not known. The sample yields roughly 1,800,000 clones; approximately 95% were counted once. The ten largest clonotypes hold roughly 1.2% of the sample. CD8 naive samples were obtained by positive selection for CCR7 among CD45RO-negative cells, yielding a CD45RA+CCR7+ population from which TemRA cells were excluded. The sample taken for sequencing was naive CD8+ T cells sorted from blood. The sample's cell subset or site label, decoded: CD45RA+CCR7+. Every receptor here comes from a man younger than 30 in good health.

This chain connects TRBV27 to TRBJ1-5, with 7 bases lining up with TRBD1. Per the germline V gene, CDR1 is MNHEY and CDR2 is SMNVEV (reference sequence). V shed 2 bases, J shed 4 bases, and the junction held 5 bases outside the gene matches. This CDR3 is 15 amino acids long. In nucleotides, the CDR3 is TGTGCCAGCAGTTTAACCAGGGGGGCAAATCAGCCCCAGCATTTT. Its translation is CASSLTRGANQPQHF.

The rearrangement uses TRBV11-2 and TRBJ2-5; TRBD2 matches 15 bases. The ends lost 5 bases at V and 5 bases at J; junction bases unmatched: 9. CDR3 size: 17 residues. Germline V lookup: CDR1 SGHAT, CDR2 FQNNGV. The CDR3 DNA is TGTGCCAGCAGCCCAGGACTAGCGGGGGGGTTAGAGGAGACCCAGTACTTC. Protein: CASSPGLAGGLEETQYF.

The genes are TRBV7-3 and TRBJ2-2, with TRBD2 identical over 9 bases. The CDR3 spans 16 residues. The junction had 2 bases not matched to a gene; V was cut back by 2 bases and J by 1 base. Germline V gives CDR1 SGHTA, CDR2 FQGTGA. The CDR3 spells CASSLERGVNTGELFF. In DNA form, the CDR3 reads TGTGCCAGCAGCTTAGAGCGGGGGGTGAACACCGGGGAGCTGTTTTTT.

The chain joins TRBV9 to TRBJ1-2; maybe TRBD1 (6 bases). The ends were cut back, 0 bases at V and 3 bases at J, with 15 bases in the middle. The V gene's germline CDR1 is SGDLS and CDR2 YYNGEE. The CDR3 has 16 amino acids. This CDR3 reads CASSVESDSPYYGYTF. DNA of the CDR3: TGTGCCAGCAGCGTAGAATCGGACAGTCCCTACTATGGCTACACCTTC.

CDR3 amino acids: CASSNRGLQETQYF. DNA for the CDR3: TGCGCCAGCAGTAACAGGGGACTCCAAGAGACCCAGTACTTC. The chain employs TRBV10-1 and TRBJ2-5; perhaps TRBD1 as D (7 bases). Looked up from germline, CDR1 is WNHNN and CDR2 is SYGVQD (reference sequence). With 5 bases removed from V and 1 base from J, the gap between germline ends came to 11 bases. The CDR3 contains 14 residues.

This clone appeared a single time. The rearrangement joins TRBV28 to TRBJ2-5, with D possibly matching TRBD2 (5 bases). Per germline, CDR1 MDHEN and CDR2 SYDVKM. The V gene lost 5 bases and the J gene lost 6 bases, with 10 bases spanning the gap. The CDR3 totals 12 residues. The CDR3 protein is CASSNREKTQYF. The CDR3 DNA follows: TGTGCCAGCAGTAATAGGGAGAAGACCCAGTACTTC.

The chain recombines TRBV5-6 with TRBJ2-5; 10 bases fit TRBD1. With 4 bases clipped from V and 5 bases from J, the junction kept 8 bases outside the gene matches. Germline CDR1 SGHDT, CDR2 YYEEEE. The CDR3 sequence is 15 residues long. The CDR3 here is CASSIRDRGWETQYF. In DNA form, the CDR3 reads TGTGCCAGCAGCATTCGGGACAGGGGTTGGGAGACCCAGTACTTC.

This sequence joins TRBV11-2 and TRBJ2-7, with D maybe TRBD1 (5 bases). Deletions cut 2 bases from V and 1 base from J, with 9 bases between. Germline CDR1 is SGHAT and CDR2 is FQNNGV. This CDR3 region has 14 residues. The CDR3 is CASSLLTASYEQYF. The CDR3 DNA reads TGTGCCAGCAGCTTATTGACAGCGTCCTACGAGCAGTACTTC.

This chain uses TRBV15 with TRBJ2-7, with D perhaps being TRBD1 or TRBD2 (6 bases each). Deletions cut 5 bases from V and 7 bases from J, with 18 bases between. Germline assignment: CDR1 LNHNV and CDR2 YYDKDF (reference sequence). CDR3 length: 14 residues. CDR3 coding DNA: TGTGCCACCAGCCCTGAGGAAGAAGGGGGGGAGCAGTACTTC. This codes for CATSPEEEGGEQYF. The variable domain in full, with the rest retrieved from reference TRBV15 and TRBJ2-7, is DAMVIQNPRYQVTQFGKPVTLSCSQTLNHNVMYWYQQKSSQAPKLLFHYYDKDFNNEADTPDNFQSRRPNTSFCFLDIRSPGLGDTAMYLCATSPEEEGGEQYFGPGTRLTVT.

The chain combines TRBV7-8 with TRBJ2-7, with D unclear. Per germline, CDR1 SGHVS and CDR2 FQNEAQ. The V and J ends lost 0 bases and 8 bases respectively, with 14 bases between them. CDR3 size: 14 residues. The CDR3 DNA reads TGTGCCAGCAGCTTAGCGGATGGGCCTAGGCAGCAGTACTTC. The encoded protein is CASSLADGPRQQYF.

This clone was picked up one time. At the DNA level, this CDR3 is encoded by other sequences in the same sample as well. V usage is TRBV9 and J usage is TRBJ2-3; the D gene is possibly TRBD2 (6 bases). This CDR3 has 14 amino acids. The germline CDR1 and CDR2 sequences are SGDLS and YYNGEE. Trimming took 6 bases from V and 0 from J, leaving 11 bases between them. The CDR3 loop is CASTLSGSTDTQYF. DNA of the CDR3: TGTGCCAGCACCTTAAGCGGGAGCACAGATACGCAGTATTTT.

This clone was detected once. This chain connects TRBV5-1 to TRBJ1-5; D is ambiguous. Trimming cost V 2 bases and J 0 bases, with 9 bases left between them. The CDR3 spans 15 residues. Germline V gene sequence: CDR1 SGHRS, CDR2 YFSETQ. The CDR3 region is CASSFAGYSNQPQHF. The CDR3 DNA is TGCGCCAGCAGCTTCGCTGGTTATAGCAATCAGCCCCAGCATTTT.

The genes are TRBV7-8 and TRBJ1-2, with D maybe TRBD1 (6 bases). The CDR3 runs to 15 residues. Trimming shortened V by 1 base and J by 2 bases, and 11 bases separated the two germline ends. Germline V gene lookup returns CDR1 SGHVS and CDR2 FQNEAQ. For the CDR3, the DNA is TGTGCCAGCAGCTTAGAAGCAGGGGAGAACTATGGCTACACCTTC. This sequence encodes CASSLEAGENYGYTF.

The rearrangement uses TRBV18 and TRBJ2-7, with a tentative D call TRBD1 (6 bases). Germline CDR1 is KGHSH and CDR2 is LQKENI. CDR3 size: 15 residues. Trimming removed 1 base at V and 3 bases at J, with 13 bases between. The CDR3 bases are TGTGCCAGCTCACCACTCGGGGACACCCACTACGAGCAGTACTTC. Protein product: CASSPLGDTHYEQYF.

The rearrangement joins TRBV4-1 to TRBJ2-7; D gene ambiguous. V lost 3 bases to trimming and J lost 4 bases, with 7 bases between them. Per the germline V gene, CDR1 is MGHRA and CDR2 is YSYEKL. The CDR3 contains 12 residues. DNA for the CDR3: TGCGCCAGCAGCCAGAACAGATACGAGCAGTACTTC. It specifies CASSQNRYEQYF.

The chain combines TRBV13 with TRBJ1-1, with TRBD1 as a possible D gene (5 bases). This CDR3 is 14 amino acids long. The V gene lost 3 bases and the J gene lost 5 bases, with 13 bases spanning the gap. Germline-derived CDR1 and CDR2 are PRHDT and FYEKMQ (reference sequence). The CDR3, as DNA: TGTGCCAGCAGCTTGAGGGACGGGGGAACTGAAGCTTTCTTT. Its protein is CASSLRDGGTEAFF. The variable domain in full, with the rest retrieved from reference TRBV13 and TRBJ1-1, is AAGVIQSPRHLIKEKRETATLKCYPIPRHDTVYWYQQGPGQDPQFLISFYEKMQSDKGSIPDRFSAQQFSDYHSELNMSSLELGDSALYFCASSLRDGGTEAFFGQGTRLTVV.

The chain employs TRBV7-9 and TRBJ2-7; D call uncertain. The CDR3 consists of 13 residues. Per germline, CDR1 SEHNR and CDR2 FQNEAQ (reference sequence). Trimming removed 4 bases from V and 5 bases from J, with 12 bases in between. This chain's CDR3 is CASSSDIVHEQYF. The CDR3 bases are TGTGCCAGCAGCTCCGACATTGTACACGAGCAGTACTTC.

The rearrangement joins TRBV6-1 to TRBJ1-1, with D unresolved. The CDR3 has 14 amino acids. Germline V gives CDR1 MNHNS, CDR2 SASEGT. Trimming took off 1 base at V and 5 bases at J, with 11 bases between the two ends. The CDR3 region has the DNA TGTGCCAGCAGTGAAGATCCGGAGGTTACTGAAGCTTTCTTT. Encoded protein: CASSEDPEVTEAFF.

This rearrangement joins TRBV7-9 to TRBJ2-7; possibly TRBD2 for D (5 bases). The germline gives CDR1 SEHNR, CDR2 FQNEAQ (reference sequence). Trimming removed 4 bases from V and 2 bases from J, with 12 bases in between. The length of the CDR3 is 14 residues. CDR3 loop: CASSSPEGPYEQYF. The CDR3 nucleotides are TGTGCCAGCAGCTCGCCCGAGGGTCCCTACGAGCAGTACTTC.

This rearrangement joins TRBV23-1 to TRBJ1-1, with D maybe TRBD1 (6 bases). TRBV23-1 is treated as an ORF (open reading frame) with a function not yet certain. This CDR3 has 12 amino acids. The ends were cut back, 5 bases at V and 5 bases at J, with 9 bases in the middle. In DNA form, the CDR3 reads TGCGCCAGCAGTAGGACAGATACTGAAGCTTTCTTT. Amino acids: CASSRTDTEAFF.

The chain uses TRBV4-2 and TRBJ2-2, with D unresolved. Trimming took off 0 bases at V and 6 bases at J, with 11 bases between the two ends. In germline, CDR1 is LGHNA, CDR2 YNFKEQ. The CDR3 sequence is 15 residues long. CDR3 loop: CASSQEVASAGELFF. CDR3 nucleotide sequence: TGTGCCAGCAGCCAAGAGGTTGCAAGCGCCGGGGAGCTGTTTTTT.

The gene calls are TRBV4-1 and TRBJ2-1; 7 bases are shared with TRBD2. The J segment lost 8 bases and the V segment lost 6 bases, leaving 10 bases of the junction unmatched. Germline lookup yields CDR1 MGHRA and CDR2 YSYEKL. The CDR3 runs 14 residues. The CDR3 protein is CASSSDAGAHEQFF. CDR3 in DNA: TGCGCCAGCAGTTCAGACGCGGGAGCCCATGAGCAGTTCTTC.

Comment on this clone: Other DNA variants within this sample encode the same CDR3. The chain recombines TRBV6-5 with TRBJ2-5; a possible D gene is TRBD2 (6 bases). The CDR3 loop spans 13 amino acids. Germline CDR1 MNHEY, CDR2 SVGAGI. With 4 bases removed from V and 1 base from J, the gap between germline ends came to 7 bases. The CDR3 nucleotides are TGTGCCAGCAGTTCGGGACTCCAAGAGACCCAGTACTTC. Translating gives CASSSGLQETQYF.

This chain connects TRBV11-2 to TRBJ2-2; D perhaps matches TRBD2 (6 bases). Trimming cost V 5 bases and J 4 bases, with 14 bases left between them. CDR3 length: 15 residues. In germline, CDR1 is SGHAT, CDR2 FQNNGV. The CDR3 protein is CASSVTGLRTGELFF. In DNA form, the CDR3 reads TGTGCCAGCAGCGTAACGGGACTCCGCACCGGGGAGCTGTTTTTT.